These T cell receptor beta chains were read from a single sample in a study of blood T cells in healthy people across ages. MiXCR, applied by TCRdb to the 5' RACE reads, yields one record per CDR3 protein. Of fewer than 900,000 distinct CDR3 sequences in the sample, 45% to 50% were seen once. Specimen: blood. The source is a woman aged 55-75 years in good health. Both conserved end residues are part of each CDR3. A D gene is named only where the DNA matches it firmly. Expanded clones are given a class, and other clones once, few, many or no size at all.

abundance	v_gene	d_gene	j_gene	CDR3nt	CDR3aa
-	TRBV5-1	-	TRBJ2-3	TGCGCCAGCAGCCAGGGTTTTAGTACAGTTACGCAGTATTTT	CASSQGFSTVTQYF
-	TRBV2	TRBD2	TRBJ2-5	TGTGCTAGCGGGACCGTCCAAGAGACCCAGTACTTC	CASGTVQETQYF
-	TRBV7-2	-	TRBJ1-2	TGTGCCAGCAGCCAAATGGCCGGAGGATACGACTATGGCTACACCTTC	CASSQMAGGYDYGYTF
-	TRBV3-1	-	TRBJ1-2	TGTGCCAGCAGCCACACCGGCGCCTATGGCTACACCTTC	CASSHTGAYGYTF
few	TRBV18	-	TRBJ1-2	TGTGCCAGCTCACCCTCGGTTGCCAGTAACTATGGCTACACCTTC	CASSPSVASNYGYTF
-	TRBV5-1	-	TRBJ2-3	TGCGCCAGCAGCTCGACGCCCGACTGGGGTACAGATACGCAGTATTTT	CASSSTPDWGTDTQYF
-	TRBV7-2	TRBD2	TRBJ2-1	TGTGCCAGCAGTCAAACCGGGACTAGCGGGAACCTTGAGCAGTTCTTC	CASSQTGTSGNLEQFF
many	TRBV9	TRBD2	TRBJ2-1	TGTGCCAGCAGCGTAGTAGCGGGAGGGGTTGGTGAGCAGTTCTTC	CASSVVAGGVGEQFF
few	TRBV20-1	-	TRBJ2-5	TGCAGTGCTAGAGATCCCGGGCTTGGTGAGACCCAGTACTTC	CSARDPGLGETQYF
few	TRBV2	-	TRBJ2-7	TGTGCCAGCAGTGCTTCGTCGACAGGTTATTTCTACGAGCAGTACTTC	CASSASSTGYFYEQYF
-	TRBV2	TRBD2	TRBJ2-1	TGTGCCAGCAGTGAGGGACTAGCGGGAGGGTCGAAGCAGTTCTTC	CASSEGLAGGSKQFF
-	TRBV4-2	-	TRBJ1-4	TGTGCCAGCAGCCAAGATCGGCGACTTAATGAAAAACTGTTTTTT	CASSQDRRLNEKLFF
-	TRBV2	TRBD1	TRBJ1-6	TGTGCCAGCAGGGCTACGACAGGGGGTAATTCACCCCTCCACTTT	CASRATTGGNSPLHF